The clone carrying this TCR beta chain was recorded a few times. Its target is unknown. The sample comes from a study of cytomegalovirus exposure and HLA in healthy donors. Overall study findings and caveats: Accurate prediction of HLA-A and HLA-B alleles (for most subjects) was reportedly achieved from TCR beta sequences. Across HLA loci, a later analysis found differing TCR association rates, with DRB1 most and HLA-C fewest.

PCR involved 60 Vbeta and 13 Jbeta primers. Libraries were prepared by immunoSEQ multiplex PCR; TCRdb keeps only in-frame clonotypes and omits some of them. The table records tens of thousands of clones, approximately 79% of them present only once. Losses at the gene ends were 4 bases for V and 5 bases for J; bases not matched to a gene: 4. Germline values: CDR1 SNHLY, CDR2 FYNNEI. CDR3 length: 13 amino acids. The V and J genes are TRBV2 and TRBJ2-5, with 7 bases aligning to TRBD1. The receptor was isolated from a woman aged 40 to 50 in good health and CMV-seropositive. Source material: PBMCs. CDR3 loop: CASSAQGMETQYF. For the CDR3, the DNA is TGTGCCAGCAGTGCACAGGGGATGGAGACCCAGTACTTC.